This entry lists 28 T cell receptor beta chains sequenced from one sample in a study of shared clonotypes between healthy human individuals. Clones were read by immunoSEQ multiplex PCR, and TCRdb kept only the in-frame ones, dropping some. The data contain about a million clones, about 77% of them singletons. Sequenced sample: memory CD4+ T cells sorted from blood. This sample's subset: CD45RA-negative fraction. The receptors derive from a man between 18 and 35 years old in good health.

The chain combines TRBV6-5 with TRBJ1-4; 10 bases match TRBD1. Trimming cost V 5 bases and J 8 bases; bases outside gene matches: 5. The CDR3 consists of 14 residues. CDR1 and CDR2 from the germline V gene are MNHEY and SVGAGI. The DNA for the CDR3 is TGTGCCAGCAGTCGACAGGGGGCGAGGGAAAAACTGTTTTTT. It encodes CASSRQGAREKLFF.

The rearrangement joins TRBV6-4 to TRBJ1-3, with TRBD1 matching over 8 bases. Germline CDR1 reads MRHNA; CDR2 reads SNTAGT. Trimming cost V 4 bases and J 2 bases; bases outside gene matches: 13. CDR3 size: 18 residues. The CDR3 is CASSAPDRESYPGNTIYF. In nucleotides, the CDR3 is TGTGCCAGCAGTGCCCCGGACAGGGAATCTTATCCTGGAAACACCATATATTTT.

The genes are TRBV30 and TRBJ1-1; D might be TRBD1 (5 bases). CDR1 GTSNPN and CDR2 SVGIG come from the germline V gene (reference sequence). CDR3 size: 14 residues. V was pared by 1 base and J by 6 bases, with 15 bases between. CDR3 bases: TGTGCCTGGAGTGGCTCGGGGCGTTCGGCTGAAGCTTTCTTT. Translated: CAWSGSGRSAEAFF.

Concerning this clone: With a much larger clone just one base away, this may be a read error. Other DNA sequences from this sample encode an identical CDR3 as well. The V call is TRBV2, the J call TRBJ2-2, with 13 bases that match TRBD2. CDR1 is SNHLY, CDR2 FYNNEI, per germline. V shed 3 bases, J shed 5 bases, and the junction held 0 bases outside the gene matches. The CDR3 covers 15 residues. The CDR3 is CASSETSGRTGELFF. DNA of the CDR3: TGTGCCAGCAGTGAGACTAGCGGGAGGACCGGGGAGCTGTTTTTT.

The V and J genes are TRBV29-1 and TRBJ2-3; D unclear. V was cut by 2 bases and J by 1 base, with 10 bases left in between. Per the germline V gene, CDR1 is SQVTM and CDR2 is ANQGSEA. This CDR3 contains 14 residues. The DNA for the CDR3 is TGCAGCGTTGAATACTCTACCCGCACAGATACGCAGTATTTT. This sequence encodes CSVEYSTRTDTQYF.

This chain uses TRBV7-2 with TRBJ2-7, with D perhaps being TRBD1 or TRBD2 (5 bases each). Germline CDR1 reads SGHTA; CDR2 reads FQGNSA. The CDR3 is made up of 15 amino acids. V lost 1 base to trimming and J lost 0 bases, with 10 bases between them. The CDR3 region has the DNA TGTGCCAGCAGCTTAGAGAAGGGGAGCTCCTACGAGCAGTACTTC. Protein sequence: CASSLEKGSSYEQYF.

This chain connects TRBV10-3 to TRBJ2-1, with 11 bases lining up with TRBD2. From germline, CDR1 is ENHRY and CDR2 SYGVKD. The V segment lost 3 bases and the J segment 3 bases; nucleotides outside the gene matches: 1. This CDR3 region has 15 residues. CDR3 in amino acids: CAISEGTSGYNEQFF. Written as DNA, the CDR3 is TGTGCCATCAGTGAAGGGACTAGCGGCTACAATGAGCAGTTCTTC.

This clone was detected many times. This chain joins TRBV6-5 and TRBJ1-2; the D is unclear. From germline, CDR1 is MNHEY and CDR2 SVGAGI. The CDR3 has 13 amino acids. The germline V and J ends were trimmed by 6 bases and 8 bases, with 16 bases remaining between them. CDR3 residues: CASSPGSARGYTF. CDR3 nucleotides: TGTGCCAGCAGCCCGGGTTCGGCCCGAGGCTACACCTTC.

The chain recombines TRBV5-1 with TRBJ1-2; D is possibly TRBD1 (5 bases). The germline V gene encodes CDR1 SGHRS and CDR2 YFSETQ. The V end lost 4 bases, the J end lost 4 bases, and 14 bases lay between the germline ends. This CDR3 spans 14 amino acids. The CDR3 DNA reads TGCGCCAGCAGCGACAGAGAAAGTTTCTATGGCTACACCTTC. It encodes CASSDRESFYGYTF.

This sequence joins TRBV6-5 and TRBJ1-3, with D possibly being TRBD1 (6 bases). The CDR3 is 13 amino acids. Germline V gene data show CDR1 as MNHEY and CDR2 as SVGAGI. V gave up 5 bases and J gave up 4 bases, with 9 bases separating them. The CDR3 bases are TGTGCCAGCAGTCGGGACAAAGGAAACACCATATATTTT. It translates to CASSRDKGNTIYF.

The chain couples TRBV9 to TRBJ2-1; 9 bases are a match to TRBD1. Germline trimming cut 4 bases from V and 6 bases from J; bases unmatched to any gene: 11. The CDR3 loop spans 16 amino acids. The germline CDR1 and CDR2 sequences are SGDLS and YYNGEE. CDR3 coding DNA: TGTGCCAGCAGCAGCCGACAGGGGGTACTAGTCAATGAGCAGTTCTTC. It encodes CASSSRQGVLVNEQFF.

Only a few counts were recorded for this clone. The chain is built from TRBV2 and TRBJ2-5; 9 bases line up with TRBD2. The V gene's germline CDR1 is SNHLY and CDR2 FYNNEI. V dropped 4 bases and J dropped 1; count of bases not matched to a gene: 7. The CDR3 runs 16 residues. As DNA, the CDR3 is TGTGCCAGCAGTGTAAATCTAGCGGGGCCCCAAGAGACCCAGTACTTC. Translation: CASSVNLAGPQETQYF.

The chain uses TRBV5-1 and TRBJ2-7, with TRBD2 matching over 8 bases. V was clipped by 4 bases and J by 2 bases; unmatched bases: 11. Germline CDR1 is SGHRS and CDR2 is YFSETQ. CDR3 length: 16 residues. CDR3 protein: CASSPYSGGLAYEQYF. In nucleotides, the CDR3 is TGCGCCAGCAGCCCTTATTCGGGGGGACTAGCCTACGAGCAGTACTTC.

V is TRBV7-2 and J is TRBJ2-2; D unresolved. Germline V CDR1 and CDR2: SGHTA, FQGNSA. CDR3 length equals 16 residues. V gave up 4 bases and J gave up 9 bases, with 21 bases separating them. The CDR3 here is CASSSNPRWADRELFF. The DNA of the CDR3 is TGTGCCAGCAGCTCAAACCCCCGCTGGGCGGACCGGGAGCTGTTTTTT.

V is TRBV2 and J is TRBJ2-2; tentative D call: TRBD1 (6 bases). The CDR3 loop spans 15 amino acids. The ends were cut back, 1 base at V and 4 bases at J, with 10 bases in the middle. CDR1 is SNHLY, CDR2 FYNNEI, per germline. The DNA for the CDR3 is TGTGCCAGCAGTGAAGAGATAGGGGGCACCGGGGAGCTGTTTTTT. This translates into CASSEEIGGTGELFF.

This clone turned up a few times. The chain recombines TRBV10-3 with TRBJ2-3, with unresolved D. The CDR3 has 15 residues. Germline V lookup: CDR1 ENHRY, CDR2 SYGVKD. V was trimmed by 10 bases and J by 0 bases, leaving 17 bases between them. CDR3 coding DNA: TGTGCCACCCTTCAGGCCCAATTTAGCACAGATACGCAGTATTTT. Encoded protein: CATLQAQFSTDTQYF.

The table lists this clone with a few counts. This chain joins TRBV10-2 and TRBJ1-1, with D perhaps matching TRBD1 (5 bases). V lost 2 bases, J lost 3 bases, and 13 bases lay in between. The CDR3 is 15 residues long. Germline V gene data show CDR1 as WSHSY and CDR2 as SAAADI. For the CDR3, the DNA is TGCGCCAGCAGTGAGGGGAGACAGTGGGACACTGAAGCTTTCTTT. Translated: CASSEGRQWDTEAFF.

As for this clone: A much larger clone lies one base from this, so it may be a read error. The V gene is TRBV19, the J gene TRBJ1-1; D unresolved. The CDR3 consists of 15 residues. The germline V gene has CDR1 LNHDA and CDR2 SQIVND (reference sequence). CDR3 region: CVSSIGSRGSTEAFF. The CDR3 coding sequence is TGTGTCAGTAGTATAGGGAGCAGAGGGAGCACTGAAGCTTTCTTT.

The chain employs TRBV11-2 and TRBJ2-7; 8 bases agree with TRBD1. Trimming at V came to 5 bases and at J to 4 bases, leaving 7 bases not matched to a gene. The CDR3 contains 14 residues. Germline V gene data show CDR1 as SGHAT and CDR2 as FQNNGV. The CDR3 loop reads CASSPGQGFYEQYF. CDR3 nucleotide sequence: TGTGCCAGCAGCCCTGGACAGGGTTTTTACGAGCAGTACTTC.

This rearrangement joins TRBV18 to TRBJ2-5, with unresolved D. Germline loops: CDR1 KGHSH, CDR2 LQKENI. The CDR3 has 13 amino acids. V was pared by 3 bases and J by 7 bases, with 12 bases between. The CDR3 DNA is TGTGCCAGCTCACCCGTCAAAGGGCTGACCCAGTACTTC. Protein sequence: CASSPVKGLTQYF.

For the CDR3, the DNA is TGTGCCAGCAGTTTAAGTTCGGGAGGGCTACGCACAGATACGCAGTATTTT. Its translation is CASSLSSGGLRTDTQYF. The chain joins TRBV28 to TRBJ2-3; 8 bases are shared with TRBD2. Germline CDR1 reads MDHEN; CDR2 reads SYDVKM. The CDR3 is 17 amino acids. V dropped 2 bases and J dropped 1; count of bases not matched to a gene: 8.

This clone was seen only a few times. The chain employs TRBV28 and TRBJ2-4, with 8 bases matching TRBD2. With 5 bases clipped from V and 5 bases from J, the junction kept 5 bases outside the gene matches. Germline CDR1 is MDHEN and CDR2 is SYDVKM. The CDR3 consists of 14 residues. The CDR3 loop reads CASSPGGAQNIQYF. CDR3 bases: TGTGCCAGCAGTCCCGGGGGGGCCCAAAACATTCAGTACTTC.

The gene calls are TRBV2 and TRBJ1-6, with no clear D. In germline, CDR1 is SNHLY, CDR2 FYNNEI. The CDR3 extends over 15 amino acids. The V end lost 5 bases, the J end lost 0 bases, and 8 bases lay between the germline ends. CDR3 sequence: CASSSRSSYNSPLHF. DNA for the CDR3: TGTGCCAGCAGTTCCCGGAGCTCCTATAATTCACCCCTCCACTTT.

The chain carries TRBV19 and TRBJ2-7, with TRBD1 matching over 7 bases. The CDR3 totals 14 residues. V was pared by 5 bases and J by 4 bases, with 8 bases of the junction left unmatched. Per germline, CDR1 LNHDA and CDR2 SQIVND (reference sequence). In DNA form, the CDR3 reads TGTGCCAGTAGTGTGACAGGGTCCACTTACGAGCAGTACTTC. Encoded protein: CASSVTGSTYEQYF. The entire variable domain, with the rest obtained from reference TRBV19 and TRBJ2-7, is as follows: DGGITQSPKYLFRKEGQNVTLSCEQNLNHDAMYWYRQDPGQGLRLIYYSQIVNDFQKGDIAEGYSVSREKKESFPLTVTSAQKNPTAFYLCASSVTGSTYEQYFGPGTRLTVT.

This clone was counted once. This chain uses TRBV5-6 with TRBJ2-3; no reliable D call. Germline V CDR1 and CDR2: SGHDT, YYEEEE. CDR3 size: 15 residues. Trimming cost V 3 bases and J 1 base, with 12 bases left between them. CDR3 DNA sequence: TGTGCCAGCAGCTCCTTGCGCGTCGGCACAGATACGCAGTATTTT. Encoded protein: CASSSLRVGTDTQYF.

This chain links TRBV10-3 with TRBJ2-7; 9 positions match TRBD1. Germline V gene sequence: CDR1 ENHRY, CDR2 SYGVKD. V gave up 4 bases and J gave up 4 bases; unmatched junction bases: 8. The CDR3 totals 15 residues. The CDR3 loop is CAISGRPTGGYEQYF. CDR3 sequence (DNA): TGTGCCATCAGTGGGAGACCGACAGGGGGTTACGAGCAGTACTTC.

This clone came up once. V and J are TRBV5-6 and TRBJ1-5; 8 nucleotides match TRBD1. Germline V CDR1 and CDR2: SGHDT, YYEEEE. This CDR3 has 18 amino acids. J gave up 0 bases and V 3 bases, and 11 bases lay outside the gene matches. The CDR3 protein is CASSWTGKQVYSNQPQHF. The CDR3 nucleotides are TGTGCCAGCAGCTGGACAGGGAAGCAAGTTTATAGCAATCAGCCCCAGCATTTT.

In its sample, this clone was seen a few times. The sample contains more than one DNA sequence encoding this CDR3. CDR3 sequence (DNA): TGTGCCATCAGTGAGGGACAGGGGGGCAATCAGCCCCAGCATTTT. Residues: CAISEGQGGNQPQHF. The rearrangement uses TRBV10-3 and TRBJ1-5; 10 bases are a match to TRBD1. V gave up 2 bases and J gave up 2 bases; unmatched junction bases: 0. CDR3 length equals 15 residues. CDR1 ENHRY and CDR2 SYGVKD come from the germline V gene.